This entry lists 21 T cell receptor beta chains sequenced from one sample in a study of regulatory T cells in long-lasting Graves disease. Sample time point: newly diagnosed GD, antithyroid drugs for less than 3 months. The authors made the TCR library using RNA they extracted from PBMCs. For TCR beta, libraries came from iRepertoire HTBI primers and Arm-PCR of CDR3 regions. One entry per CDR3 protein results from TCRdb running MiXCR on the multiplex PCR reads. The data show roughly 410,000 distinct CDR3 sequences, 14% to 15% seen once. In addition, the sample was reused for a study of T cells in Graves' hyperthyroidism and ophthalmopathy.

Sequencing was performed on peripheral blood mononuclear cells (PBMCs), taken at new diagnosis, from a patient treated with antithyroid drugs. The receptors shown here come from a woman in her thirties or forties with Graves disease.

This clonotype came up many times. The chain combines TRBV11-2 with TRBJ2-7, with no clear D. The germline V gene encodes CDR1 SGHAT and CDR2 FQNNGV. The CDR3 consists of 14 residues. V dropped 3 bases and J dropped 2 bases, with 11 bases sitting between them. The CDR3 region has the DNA TGTGCCAGCAGCTTCTTCGGCAGACCCTACGAGCAGTACTTC. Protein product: CASSFFGRPYEQYF.

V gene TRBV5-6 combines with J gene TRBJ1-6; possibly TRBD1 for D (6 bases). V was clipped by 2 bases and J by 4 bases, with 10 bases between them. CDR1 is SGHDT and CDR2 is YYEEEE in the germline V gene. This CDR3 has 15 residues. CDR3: CASSFGQSYNSPLHF. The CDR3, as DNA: TGTGCCAGCAGCTTCGGACAGTCGTATAATTCACCCCTCCACTTT. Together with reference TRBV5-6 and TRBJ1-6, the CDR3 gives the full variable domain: DAGVTQSPTHLIKTRGQQVTLRCSPKSGHDTVSWYQQALGQGPQFIFQYYEEEERQRGNFPDRFSGHQFPNYSSELNVNALLLGDSALYLCASSFGQSYNSPLHFGNGTRLTVT.

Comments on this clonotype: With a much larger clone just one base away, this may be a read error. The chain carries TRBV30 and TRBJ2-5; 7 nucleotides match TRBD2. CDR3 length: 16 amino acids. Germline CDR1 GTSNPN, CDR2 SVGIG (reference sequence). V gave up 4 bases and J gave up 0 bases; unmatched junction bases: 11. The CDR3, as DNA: TGTGCCTGGACCCCTTTGGCGGGAGAGGACCAAGAGACCCAGTACTTC. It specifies CAWTPLAGEDQETQYF.

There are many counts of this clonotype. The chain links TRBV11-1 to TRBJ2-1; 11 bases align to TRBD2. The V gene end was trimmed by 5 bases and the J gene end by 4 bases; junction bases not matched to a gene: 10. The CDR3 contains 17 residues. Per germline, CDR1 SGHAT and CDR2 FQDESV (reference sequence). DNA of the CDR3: TGTGCCAGCAGCCCCGGGGGGGGACTAGCGGCATACAATGAGCAGTTCTTC. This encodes CASSPGGGLAAYNEQFF. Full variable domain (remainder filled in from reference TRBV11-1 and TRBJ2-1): EAEVAQSPRYKITEKSQAVAFWCDPISGHATLYWYRQILGQGPELLVQFQDESVVDDSQLPKDRFSAERLKGVDSTLKIQPAELGDSAMYLCASSPGGGLAAYNEQFFGPGTRLTVL.

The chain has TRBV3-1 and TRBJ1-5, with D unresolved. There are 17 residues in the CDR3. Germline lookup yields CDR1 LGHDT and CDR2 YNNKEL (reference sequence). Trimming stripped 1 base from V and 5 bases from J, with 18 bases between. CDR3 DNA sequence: TGTGCCAGCAGCCAAGGCCCACAATCCAGACAACATCAGCCCCAGCATTTT. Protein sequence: CASSQGPQSRQHQPQHF.

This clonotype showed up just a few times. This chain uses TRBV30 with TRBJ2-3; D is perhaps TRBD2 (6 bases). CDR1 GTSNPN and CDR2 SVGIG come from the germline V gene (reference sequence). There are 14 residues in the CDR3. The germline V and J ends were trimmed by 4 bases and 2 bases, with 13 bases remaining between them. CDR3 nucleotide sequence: TGTGCCTGGAAGTCGGGGGAAGTCACAGATACGCAGTATTTT. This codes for CAWKSGEVTDTQYF. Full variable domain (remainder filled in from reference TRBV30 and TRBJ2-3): SQTIHQWPATLVQPVGSPLSLECTVEGTSNPNLYWYRQAAGRGLQLLFYSVGIGQISSEVPQNLSASRPQDRQFILSSKKLLLSDSGFYLCAWKSGEVTDTQYFGPGTRLTVL.

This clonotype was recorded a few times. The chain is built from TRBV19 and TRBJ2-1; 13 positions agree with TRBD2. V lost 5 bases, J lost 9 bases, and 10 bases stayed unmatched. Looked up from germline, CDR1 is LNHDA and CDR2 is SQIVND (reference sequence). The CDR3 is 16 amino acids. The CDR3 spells CASSGERTSGRGEQFF. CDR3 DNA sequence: TGTGCCAGTAGTGGGGAGAGGACTAGCGGGAGAGGTGAGCAGTTCTTC. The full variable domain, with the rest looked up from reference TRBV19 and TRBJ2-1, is DGGITQSPKYLFRKEGQNVTLSCEQNLNHDAMYWYRQDPGQGLRLIYYSQIVNDFQKGDIAEGYSVSREKKESFPLTVTSAQKNPTAFYLCASSGERTSGRGEQFFGPGTRLTVL.

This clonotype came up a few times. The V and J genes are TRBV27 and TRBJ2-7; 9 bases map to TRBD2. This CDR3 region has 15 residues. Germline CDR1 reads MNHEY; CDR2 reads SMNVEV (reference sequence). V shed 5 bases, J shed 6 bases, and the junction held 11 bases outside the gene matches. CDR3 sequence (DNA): TGTGCCAGCAGTAACCGGACTAGCGTTTTGGTCGAGCAGTACTTC. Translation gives CASSNRTSVLVEQYF.

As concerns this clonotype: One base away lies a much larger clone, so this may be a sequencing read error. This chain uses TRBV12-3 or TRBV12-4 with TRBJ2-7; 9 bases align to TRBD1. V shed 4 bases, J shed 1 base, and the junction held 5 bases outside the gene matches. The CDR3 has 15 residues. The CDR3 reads CASSYAGTGSYEQYF. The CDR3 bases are TGTGCCAGCAGTTACGCCGGGACAGGGTCCTACGAGCAGTACTTC.

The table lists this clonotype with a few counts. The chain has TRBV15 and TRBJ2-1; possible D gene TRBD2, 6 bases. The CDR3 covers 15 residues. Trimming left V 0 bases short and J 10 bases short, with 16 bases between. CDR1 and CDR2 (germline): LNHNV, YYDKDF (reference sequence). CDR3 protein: CATSRDLGLLGEQFF. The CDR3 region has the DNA TGTGCCACCAGCAGAGATCTGGGACTCCTCGGGGAGCAGTTCTTC.

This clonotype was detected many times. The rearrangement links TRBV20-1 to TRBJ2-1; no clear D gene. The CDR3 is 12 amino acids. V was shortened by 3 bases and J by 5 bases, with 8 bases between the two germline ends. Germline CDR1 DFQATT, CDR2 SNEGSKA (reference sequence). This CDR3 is CSASRNNNEQFF. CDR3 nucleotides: TGCAGTGCTAGCCGGAACAACAATGAGCAGTTCTTC.

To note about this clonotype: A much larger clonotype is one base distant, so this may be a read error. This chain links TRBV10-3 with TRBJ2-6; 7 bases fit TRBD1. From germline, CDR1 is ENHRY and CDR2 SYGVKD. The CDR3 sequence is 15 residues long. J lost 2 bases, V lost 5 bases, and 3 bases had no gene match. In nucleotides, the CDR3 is TGTGCCATCAGTCGAGACAGGGCTGGGGCCAACGTCCTGACTTTC. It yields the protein CAISRDRAGANVLTF.

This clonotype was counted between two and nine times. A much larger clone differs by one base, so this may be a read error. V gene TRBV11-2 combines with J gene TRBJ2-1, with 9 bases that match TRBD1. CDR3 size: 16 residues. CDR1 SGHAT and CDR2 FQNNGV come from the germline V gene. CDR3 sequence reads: CASSPRDRDSYNEQLF. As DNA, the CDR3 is TGTGCCAGCAGCCCTAGGGACAGGGACTCCTACAATGAGCAGCTCTTC.

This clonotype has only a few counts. CDR3 sequence (DNA): TGTGCCAGCAGCTCCGACGGTAGTCCCTACGAGCAGTACTTC. Protein: CASSSDGSPYEQYF. V is TRBV7-9 and J is TRBJ2-7; D gene uncertain. Germline loops: CDR1 SEHNR, CDR2 FQNEAQ (reference sequence). Trimming pared 4 bases from V and 2 bases from J, leaving 12 bases between. The CDR3 extends over 14 amino acids.

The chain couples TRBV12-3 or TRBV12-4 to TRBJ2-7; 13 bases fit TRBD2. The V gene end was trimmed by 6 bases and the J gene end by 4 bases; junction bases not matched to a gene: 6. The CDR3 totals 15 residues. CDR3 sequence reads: CASSGTSGARYEQYF. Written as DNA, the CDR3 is TGTGCCAGCAGCGGGACTAGCGGGGCTCGTTACGAGCAGTACTTC.

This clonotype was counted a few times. The CDR3 region is CSVEEWTGLSAKNIQYF. The CDR3 bases are TGCAGCGTTGAAGAGTGGACAGGCCTTTCAGCCAAAAACATTCAGTACTTC. The rearrangement joins TRBV29-1 to TRBJ2-4, with 7 nucleotides matching TRBD1. Germline lookup yields CDR1 SQVTM and CDR2 ANQGSEA. The CDR3 extends over 17 amino acids. The V segment lost 0 bases and the J segment 0 bases; nucleotides outside the gene matches: 8.

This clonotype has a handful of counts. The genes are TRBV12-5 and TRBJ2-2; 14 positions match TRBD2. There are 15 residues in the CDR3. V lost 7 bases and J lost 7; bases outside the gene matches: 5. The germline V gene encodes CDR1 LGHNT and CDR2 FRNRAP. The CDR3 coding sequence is TGTGCTAGTGTCAACGGGACTAGCGGGAGCGGGGAGCTGTTTTTT. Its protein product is CASVNGTSGSGELFF.

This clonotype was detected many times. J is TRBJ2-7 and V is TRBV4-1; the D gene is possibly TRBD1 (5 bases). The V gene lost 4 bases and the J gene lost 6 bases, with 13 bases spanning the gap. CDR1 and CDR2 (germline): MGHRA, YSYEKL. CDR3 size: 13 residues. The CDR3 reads CASSRQGRGEQYF. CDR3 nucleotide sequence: TGCGCCAGCAGCCGCCAGGGAAGGGGCGAGCAGTACTTC.

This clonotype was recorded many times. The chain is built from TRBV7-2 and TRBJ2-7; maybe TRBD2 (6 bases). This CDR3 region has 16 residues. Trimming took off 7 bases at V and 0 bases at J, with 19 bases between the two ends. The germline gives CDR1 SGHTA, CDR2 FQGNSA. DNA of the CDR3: TGTGCCAGCACCGTTATCGGGGGAGACGACTCCTACGAGCAGTACTTC. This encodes CASTVIGGDDSYEQYF.

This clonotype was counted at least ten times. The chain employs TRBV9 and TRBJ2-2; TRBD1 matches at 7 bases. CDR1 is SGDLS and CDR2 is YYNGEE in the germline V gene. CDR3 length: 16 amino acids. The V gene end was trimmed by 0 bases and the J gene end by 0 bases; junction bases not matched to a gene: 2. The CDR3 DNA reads TGTGCCAGCAGCGTAGGTGGGACAGCGAACACCGGGGAGCTGTTTTTT. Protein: CASSVGGTANTGELFF.

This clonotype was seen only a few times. The CDR3 here is CASSPGLAGVDTGELFF. For the CDR3, the DNA is TGTGCCAGCAGCCCCGGACTAGCGGGAGTGGACACCGGGGAGCTGTTTTTT. The chain joins TRBV12-3 or TRBV12-4 to TRBJ2-2, with 13 bases matching TRBD2. This CDR3 is built from 17 residues. With 6 bases clipped from V and 3 bases from J, the junction kept 7 bases outside the gene matches.